This entry is about one TCR beta chain. Antigen: not known. These data originate in a study of shared clonotypes between healthy human individuals. Naive CD8 cells comprised CD45RO-negative, CCR7-positively selected cells, excluding terminally differentiated effector memory CD45RA+ cells. Donors included only healthy HIV-negative adults lacking recent acute infections or vaccinations. Broader study findings: What naive subsets generally showed was a larger estimated richness than memory subsets showed.

Running of the assay took place at deep level. Tens of thousands of T cell genomes (roughly 190 ng DNA) went into each sorted-subset replicate. Sequenced by immunoSEQ multiplex PCR; TCRdb stores in-frame clones only, minus some. The sample records about 2 million clones, roughly 95% being singletons. The CDR3 totals 13 residues. The germline V gene has CDR1 LGHNA and CDR2 YSLEER. V was trimmed by 4 bases and J by 5 bases, leaving 9 bases between them. The receptor was derived from a man between 18 and 29 years old in good health. Source material: naive CD8+ T cells sorted from blood. The chain combines TRBV4-3 with TRBJ1-5; possibly TRBD1 for D (5 bases). The CDR3 is CASSRSRDQPQHF. The CDR3 bases are TGCGCCAGCAGCCGCAGCAGGGATCAGCCCCAGCATTTT.